These 30 T cell receptor beta chains were all obtained from the same sample, sequenced in a study of graft-versus-host responses after intestinal transplantation. The data were produced by immunoSEQ multiplex PCR, yet TCRdb's version contains in-frame clones alone and is incomplete. Of around 100,000 clones in the sample, more than 85% were seen once. Which antigens these TCRs recognize remains unknown. The source was unstimulated CD8+ T cells sorted from spleen or lymph node cells, collected before intestinal transplant. The origin of the receptors is a human donor who received an intestinal transplant.

The chain uses TRBV19 and TRBJ1-6; D uncertain. Per germline, CDR1 LNHDA and CDR2 SQIVND (reference sequence). The CDR3 loop spans 14 amino acids. With 7 bases removed from V and 7 bases from J, the gap between germline ends came to 14 bases. CDR3 region: CASTSARQNSPLHF. CDR3 in DNA: TGTGCCAGTACCTCGGCAAGACAAAATTCACCCCTCCACTTT. The entire variable domain, with the rest obtained from reference TRBV19 and TRBJ1-6, is as follows: DGGITQSPKYLFRKEGQNVTLSCEQNLNHDAMYWYRQDPGQGLRLIYYSQIVNDFQKGDIAEGYSVSREKKESFPLTVTSAQKNPTAFYLCASTSARQNSPLHFGNGTRLTVT.

This chain joins TRBV11-2 and TRBJ2-3, with 12 bases matching TRBD2. Germline CDR1 is SGHAT and CDR2 is FQNNGV. The V and J ends lost 1 base and 7 bases, in that order; junction bases with no gene match: 3. The CDR3 length is 15 residues. The CDR3 DNA reads as TGTGCCAGCAGCTTAGGGACTAGCGGGGTTTATACGCAGTATTTT. As protein: CASSLGTSGVYTQYF.

The CDR3, as DNA: TGTGCCAGCAGGGGAAGGGAGAGTTTGAACACTGAAGCTTTCTTT. Amino acids: CASRGRESLNTEAFF. The genes are TRBV2 and TRBJ1-1; no definite D call. V lost 6 bases to trimming and J lost 0 bases, with 14 bases between them. The germline V gene has CDR1 SNHLY and CDR2 FYNNEI. The CDR3 extends over 15 amino acids.

The chain links TRBV11-2 to TRBJ1-2, with D tentatively TRBD1 (5 bases). Germline-derived CDR1 and CDR2 are SGHAT and FQNNGV. The length of the CDR3 is 12 residues. V lost 1 base to trimming and J lost 8 bases, with 8 bases between them. CDR3 region: CASSLGGKGYTF. The CDR3 nucleotides are TGTGCCAGCAGCTTAGGGGGGAAGGGCTACACCTTC.

The genes are TRBV27 and TRBJ2-3; 13 bases are a match to TRBD2. CDR1 is MNHEY, CDR2 SMNVEV, per germline (reference sequence). The CDR3 sequence is 16 residues long. The V segment lost 5 bases and the J segment 6 bases; nucleotides outside the gene matches: 8. CDR3 DNA sequence: TGTGCCAGCAGTACACTAGCGGGGGGGGTCAAGGATACGCAGTATTTT. It specifies CASSTLAGGVKDTQYF.

The chain employs TRBV27 and TRBJ2-7; D is uncertain. This CDR3 has 13 amino acids. From germline, CDR1 is MNHEY and CDR2 SMNVEV (reference sequence). V lost 3 bases and J lost 2, with 8 bases in between. CDR3 amino acids: CASSFVTPYEQYF. The CDR3 coding sequence is TGTGCCAGCAGTTTCGTTACCCCCTACGAGCAGTACTTC.

CDR3 sequence: CASSRLSGGDLDEQFF. The CDR3 region has the DNA TGCGCCAGCAGCCGACTAAGCGGGGGGGACCTGGATGAGCAGTTCTTC. This chain uses TRBV4-1 with TRBJ2-1; 10 bases fit TRBD2. The CDR3 has 16 residues. Germline V gives CDR1 MGHRA, CDR2 YSYEKL. Trimming took 4 bases from V and 8 from J; bases not matched to a gene: 11.

The chain is built from TRBV7-8 and TRBJ1-1; no clear D. Trimming took off 1 base at V and 3 bases at J, with 9 bases between the two ends. From germline, CDR1 is SGHVS and CDR2 FQNEAQ. This CDR3 region has 14 residues. Here the CDR3 DNA reads TGTGCCAGCAGCTTAGGGCCCTCTCACACTGAAGCTTTCTTT. It specifies CASSLGPSHTEAFF.

The chain has TRBV5-1 and TRBJ1-2, with TRBD1 matching over 7 bases. The CDR3 contains 14 residues. CDR1 and CDR2 from the germline V gene are SGHRS and YFSETQ. V shed 4 bases, J shed 4 bases, and the junction held 7 bases outside the gene matches. The CDR3 loop is CASSLNRGGYGYTF. The CDR3 coding sequence is TGCGCCAGCAGCCTAAACAGGGGAGGCTATGGCTACACCTTC.

The chain couples TRBV5-1 to TRBJ1-6; no clear D. Trimming removed 0 bases from V and 6 bases from J, with 10 bases in between. This CDR3 is 15 amino acids long. The germline gives CDR1 SGHRS, CDR2 YFSETQ. CDR3 nucleotide sequence: TGCGCCAGCAGCTTGGCCTGGGAGAGTAATTCACCCCTCCACTTT. It translates to CASSLAWESNSPLHF. The whole variable domain, filled in from reference TRBV5-1 and TRBJ1-6, reads KAGVTQTPRYLIKTRGQQVTLSCSPISGHRSVSWYQQTPGQGLQFLFEYFSETQRNKGNFPGRFSGRQFSNSRSEMNVSTLELGDSALYLCASSLAWESNSPLHFGNGTRLTVT.

The sample holds one count of this clone. The chain joins TRBV19 to TRBJ1-1, with D unresolved. The germline CDR1 and CDR2 sequences are LNHDA and SQIVND (reference sequence). This CDR3 contains 13 residues. Trimming removed 8 bases at V and 1 base at J, with 11 bases between. CDR3 residues: CASVLPGNTEAFF. CDR3 DNA sequence: TGTGCCAGTGTCCTACCTGGGAACACTGAAGCTTTCTTT.

This sequence joins TRBV5-5 and TRBJ1-5; unclear D gene. Trimming pared 0 bases from V and 4 bases from J, leaving 8 bases between. The CDR3 contains 14 residues. Germline lookup yields CDR1 SGHKS and CDR2 YYEKEE (reference sequence). In DNA, the CDR3 is TGTGCCAGCAGCTTGGACGGTTGGAATCAGCCCCAGCATTTT. Its translation: CASSLDGWNQPQHF.

V and J are TRBV29-1 and TRBJ1-1; the D gene is possibly TRBD1 (6 bases). The CDR3 consists of 13 residues. The V end was cut by 7 bases, the J end by 1 base, with 13 bases between. Germline V CDR1 and CDR2: SQVTM, ANQGSEA. CDR3 in amino acids: CSGRGGANTEAFF. CDR3 in DNA: TGCAGCGGAAGGGGGGGGGCGAACACTGAAGCTTTCTTT.

This clone was observed once. The genes are TRBV9 and TRBJ2-3, with TRBD2 matching 11 bases. Per the germline V gene, CDR1 is SGDLS and CDR2 is YYNGEE. Trimming removed 2 bases from V and 7 bases from J; junction bases left unmatched: 6. This CDR3 contains 15 residues. CDR3 DNA: TGTGCCAGCAGCGTCGGGACTAGCGGCGCGAATACGCAGTATTTT. Encoded protein: CASSVGTSGANTQYF.

This chain uses TRBV4-1 with TRBJ2-1, with 10 bases lining up with TRBD2. The CDR3 is 15 amino acids. The J segment lost 8 bases and the V segment lost 3 bases, leaving 7 bases of the junction unmatched. Looked up from germline, CDR1 is MGHRA and CDR2 is YSYEKL. The CDR3 here is CASSQSGGALYEQFF. The CDR3, as DNA: TGCGCCAGCAGCCAGAGCGGGGGGGCCTTGTATGAGCAGTTCTTC.

The genes are TRBV5-6 and TRBJ2-3; no clear D. The germline V gene has CDR1 SGHDT and CDR2 YYEEEE. Deletions cut 4 bases from V and 0 bases from J, with 15 bases between. CDR3 size: 16 residues. The CDR3 coding sequence is TGTGCCAGCAGCCCGTTCGGCGTATCTAGCACAGATACGCAGTATTTT. Residues: CASSPFGVSSTDTQYF.

This clone appeared a single time. The CDR3 coding sequence is TGTGCCAGCAGTTTGATAGCTAATGAAAAACTGTTTTTT. It specifies CASSLIANEKLFF. The chain is built from TRBV6-1 and TRBJ1-4, with D unresolved. The CDR3 extends over 13 amino acids. With 5 bases removed from V and 3 bases from J, the gap between germline ends came to 7 bases. Germline assignment: CDR1 MNHNS and CDR2 SASEGT.

This rearrangement joins TRBV2 to TRBJ1-2; no clear D. V shed 3 bases and J shed 4 bases, with 0 bases lying between them. Germline-derived CDR1 and CDR2 are SNHLY and FYNNEI. This CDR3 region has 10 residues. The CDR3, as DNA: TGTGCCAGCAGTGACTATGGCTACACCTTC. Its translation: CASSDYGYTF.

This chain connects TRBV9 to TRBJ1-1, with D maybe TRBD1 (6 bases). The V gene's germline CDR1 is SGDLS and CDR2 YYNGEE. The CDR3 consists of 14 residues. Deletions cut 0 bases from V and 5 bases from J, with 11 bases between. The CDR3 protein is CASSVGGGPTEAFF. For the CDR3, the DNA is TGTGCCAGCAGCGTAGGAGGGGGGCCGACTGAAGCTTTCTTT. Full variable domain (rest looked up from reference TRBV9 and TRBJ1-1): DSGVTQTPKHLITATGQRVTLRCSPRSGDLSVYWYQQSLDQGLQFLIQYYNGEERAKGNILERFSAQQFPDLHSELNLSSLELGDSALYFCASSVGGGPTEAFFGQGTRLTVV.

The chain links TRBV7-9 to TRBJ2-7; 11 bases map to TRBD2. V lost 1 base, J lost 5 bases, and 10 bases stayed unmatched. The CDR3 has 17 residues. In germline, CDR1 is SEHNR, CDR2 FQNEAQ (reference sequence). Here the CDR3 reads CASSLGLAGGPGDEQYF. CDR3 sequence (DNA): TGTGCCAGCAGCTTAGGTTTAGCGGGGGGGCCAGGCGACGAGCAGTACTTC. Complete variable domain (other parts from reference TRBV7-9 and TRBJ2-7): DTGVSQNPRHKITKRGQNVTFRCDPISEHNRLYWYRQTLGQGPEFLTYFQNEAQLEKSRLLSDRFSAERPKGSFSTLEIQRTEQGDSAMYLCASSLGLAGGPGDEQYFGPGTRLTVT.

The chain is built from TRBV6-5 and TRBJ1-2; TRBD1 is a possible D gene (6 bases). Trimming took off 8 bases at V and 4 bases at J, with 20 bases between the two ends. The CDR3 is made up of 15 amino acids. In germline, CDR1 is MNHEY, CDR2 SVGAGI. This CDR3 reads CASRPRERGFYGYTF. CDR3 coding DNA: TGTGCCAGCCGACCCCGTGAGAGGGGGTTCTATGGCTACACCTTC.

The rearrangement links TRBV28 to TRBJ2-7, with D possibly being TRBD2 (6 bases). The V end was cut by 3 bases, the J end by 7 bases, with 13 bases between. The V gene's germline CDR1 is MDHEN and CDR2 SYDVKM. CDR3 size: 13 residues. The CDR3 DNA follows: TGTGCCAGCAGTTTGGGGGGACGGGCTGAGCAGTACTTC. As protein: CASSLGGRAEQYF.

This rearrangement joins TRBV11-3 to TRBJ2-7; tentative D call: TRBD1 (5 bases). Trimming stripped 7 bases from V and 3 bases from J, with 13 bases between. CDR1 and CDR2 from the germline V gene are SGHNT and YENEEA. The CDR3 loop spans 13 amino acids. Here the CDR3 DNA reads TGTGCCAGCAAAAGGGCAGACAGCTACGAGCAGTACTTC. It is translated as CASKRADSYEQYF. Together with reference TRBV11-3 and TRBJ2-7, the CDR3 gives the full variable domain: EAGVVQSPRYKIIEKKQPVAFWCNPISGHNTLYWYLQNLGQGPELLIRYENEEAVDDSQLPKDRFSAERLKGVDSTLKIQPAELGDSAVYLCASKRADSYEQYFGPGTRLTVT.

This chain connects TRBV11-2 to TRBJ1-1, with D hard to call. Germline CDR1 reads SGHAT; CDR2 reads FQNNGV. The V gene lost 1 base and the J gene lost 8 bases, with 5 bases spanning the gap. The CDR3 runs to 11 residues. Here the CDR3 reads CASSLVQEAFF. The DNA for the CDR3 is TGTGCCAGCAGCTTAGTCCAGGAAGCTTTCTTT.

The chain uses TRBV27 and TRBJ1-1; D uncertain. The ends were cut back, 3 bases at V and 1 base at J, with 6 bases in the middle. This CDR3 is 13 amino acids long. Looked up from germline, CDR1 is MNHEY and CDR2 is SMNVEV (reference sequence). The CDR3 here is CASSFTRNTEAFF. The CDR3 DNA is TGTGCCAGCAGTTTCACACGGAACACTGAAGCTTTCTTT.

The chain couples TRBV11-3 to TRBJ1-1; D remains ambiguous. The CDR3 runs 14 residues. Trimming took off 5 bases at V and 1 base at J, with 11 bases between the two ends. Germline CDR1 is SGHNT and CDR2 is YENEEA. CDR3 bases: TGTGCCAGCAGCCCCTATGGCGGGAACACTGAAGCTTTCTTT. This encodes CASSPYGGNTEAFF. The variable domain in full, completed from reference TRBV11-3 and TRBJ1-1, reads EAGVVQSPRYKIIEKKQPVAFWCNPISGHNTLYWYLQNLGQGPELLIRYENEEAVDDSQLPKDRFSAERLKGVDSTLKIQPAELGDSAVYLCASSPYGGNTEAFFGQGTRLTVV.

The chain employs TRBV27 and TRBJ1-1; possible D gene TRBD1, 5 bases. V lost 2 bases to trimming and J lost 2 bases, with 15 bases between them. The CDR3 is 16 residues long. Germline CDR1 reads MNHEY; CDR2 reads SMNVEV (reference sequence). CDR3 loop: CASSLTTGVSNTEAFF. The CDR3 DNA is TGTGCCAGCAGTTTAACAACAGGAGTTTCAAACACTGAAGCTTTCTTT.

The count of this clone is one. This chain uses TRBV9 with TRBJ1-3; 10 positions agree with TRBD1. J lost 4 bases, V lost 3 bases, and 4 bases had no gene match. The CDR3 is 15 residues long. The germline CDR1 and CDR2 sequences are SGDLS and YYNGEE. This CDR3 reads CASSADRGHGNTIYF. DNA of the CDR3: TGTGCCAGCAGCGCAGACAGGGGGCACGGAAACACCATATATTTT. The full variable domain, its missing parts supplied by reference TRBV9 and TRBJ1-3, is DSGVTQTPKHLITATGQRVTLRCSPRSGDLSVYWYQQSLDQGLQFLIQYYNGEERAKGNILERFSAQQFPDLHSELNLSSLELGDSALYFCASSADRGHGNTIYFGEGSWLTVV.

The J gene is TRBJ1-5, the V gene TRBV30, with a possible D match to TRBD1 (6 bases). The CDR3 sequence is 12 residues long. Per the germline V gene, CDR1 is GTSNPN and CDR2 is SVGIG (reference sequence). Between the trimmed V and J ends, which lost 8 bases and 6 bases, there was a span of 14 bases. DNA of the CDR3: TGTGCCGGATCGACAGGTTCTCAGCCCCAGCATTTT. It yields the protein CAGSTGSQPQHF.

V is TRBV6-5 and J is TRBJ1-2; maybe TRBD1 (5 bases). Germline V gene sequence: CDR1 MNHEY, CDR2 SVGAGI. Deletions cut 5 bases from V and 4 bases from J, with 11 bases between. This CDR3 comprises 13 residues. The chain's CDR3 is CASSQTESYGYTF. The CDR3 bases are TGTGCCAGCAGTCAGACAGAGAGCTATGGCTACACCTTC.